The present T cell receptor (beta chain) was sequenced within a study of blood T cell repertoires in COVID-19 (dated by TCRdb to 2018 to 2020). Context from the whole study: Samples from collaborators originated in the United States, Italy and Spain and spanned both the acute and convalescent phases of COVID-19. The material from the prospective study consisted of cDNA or gDNA derived from T cells, B-cell-depleted T cells, or PBMCs. Subjects who had been exposed to COVID-19, were actively infected with it, or had recovered from it provided the deeply sampled blood TCRbeta repertoires that made up the dataset. The repertoires were released in a freely available public database intended as a resource for research on the immune response to SARS-CoV-2. The samples were drawn from two sources: the first 160 participants of the ongoing ImmuneRACE study, and over 950 subjects contributed by 6 global collaborators. Sample metadata almost always included a de-identified subject ID, COVID-19 status, age in years and sex. Where HLA class I and class II types were available, the types were taken from metadata supplied by the sample provider, not from assay-based typing.

What the research found in general, with its limitations: How much clinical and demographic metadata was included differed by source and by participant, and the metadata was provided uncurated.

Whole blood was collected in K2EDTA tubes by collaborating institutions according to the institutions' own protocols. For TCRbeta analysis, collaborators shipped samples as frozen whole blood, isolated PBMCs, or DNA extracted from either of those sample types. Turning to this clone: Its target antigen remains unknown. No base qualities exist here, and no much larger clone lies one base off it.

Looking up the germline V gene yields CDR1 ENHRY and CDR2 SYGVKD. The junction shows trimming of 4 bases on V and 4 bases on J, and the gene matches do not reach 2 bases of it. From cysteine to phenylalanine, the CDR3 is 16 amino acids long. The DNA shown is the 48-base CDR3, in frame from base 1. TCRbeta CDR3 regions were amplified from genomic DNA by means of the immunoSEQ Assay, a bias-controlled multiplex PCR. Per the authors' processing: Nucleated cell counts per sample were estimated from amplification of reference gene primers within the assay. To quantify the absolute abundance of each unique TCRbeta CDR3 rearrangement, sequence reads were collapsed and filtered. For each sample, productive Simpson clonality was calculated as the square root of Simpson's diversity index over productive rearrangements. Sourced from immuneACCESS, this table was stored by TCRdb with only in-frame sequences that have V and J called. A share of the clones is absent; for the studies checked, an unresolved V gene accounts for under half, and the remainder has no known explanation. That table supplies the V and J calls and clone size; D and trimming were determined from the DNA. The sample yields approximately 85,000 clones; just over 85% were counted once. 22% of the sample rests with the top ten.

The rearranged chain carries TRBV10-3 and TRBJ2-2, with 14 middle bases fitting TRBD2. Sequencing input: peripheral blood. This clonotype originated in a woman of 80 years or more in a cohort sampled during active or convalescent COVID-19. The CDR3 protein is CAISGGTSGSTGELFF. The nucleotides read TGTGCCATCAGTGGGGGGACTAGCGGGAGCACCGGGGAGCTGTTTTTT.